This T cell receptor beta chain came from a study of cytomegalovirus exposure and HLA in healthy donors. Study context: Early on, a data release was issued that held about 85 million unique TCRs from HLA-typed donors. About 84% of 350 to 400 genotyped donors fell in the Caucasian-associated ancestry cluster.

The study, taken as a whole, reports: Sequencing likely produced, as an artifact, a cluster of highly shared sequence variants. Presence/absence results assume similar sequencing depth per donor, which may not hold.

A note on this clone: The antigen remains undetermined.

The PCR employed 60 Vbeta primers together with 13 Jbeta primers. Some clones are missing from TCRdb's copy, which holds only in-frame ones; the method was immunoSEQ multiplex PCR. This repertoire includes approximately 150,000 clones. The receptor comes from a woman aged 18-29 years in good health and CMV-seronegative. Specimen: PBMCs.

In DNA, the CDR3 is TGCGCCAGCAGACCTTCGAGCGGGAGGACTCGTTTTAGTGAGCAGTTCTTC. Translating it yields CASRPSSGRTRFSEQFF. The gene calls are TRBV4-1 and TRBJ2-1, with TRBD2 matching 9 bases. The CDR3 totals 17 residues. After removal of 6 bases from V and 9 bases from J, the junction contained 18 bases not matched to a gene. The germline V gene encodes CDR1 MGHRA and CDR2 YSYEKL.